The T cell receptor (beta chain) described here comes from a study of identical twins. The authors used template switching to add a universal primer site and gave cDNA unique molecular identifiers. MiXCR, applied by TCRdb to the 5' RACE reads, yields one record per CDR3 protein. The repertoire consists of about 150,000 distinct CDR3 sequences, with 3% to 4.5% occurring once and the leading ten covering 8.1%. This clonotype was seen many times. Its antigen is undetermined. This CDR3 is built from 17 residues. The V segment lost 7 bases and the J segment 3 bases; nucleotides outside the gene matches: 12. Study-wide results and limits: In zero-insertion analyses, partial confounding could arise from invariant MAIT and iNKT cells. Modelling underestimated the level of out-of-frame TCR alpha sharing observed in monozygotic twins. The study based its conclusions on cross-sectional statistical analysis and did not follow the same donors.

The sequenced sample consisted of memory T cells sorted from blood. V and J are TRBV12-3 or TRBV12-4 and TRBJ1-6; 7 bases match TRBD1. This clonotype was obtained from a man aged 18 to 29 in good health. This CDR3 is CASIKGQPTLYNSPLHF. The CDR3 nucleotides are TGTGCCAGCATTAAGGGACAGCCAACTCTCTATAATTCACCCCTCCACTTT.